The subject of this entry is one T cell receptor beta chain. Its antigen is unknown. These data come from a study of cytomegalovirus exposure and HLA in healthy donors. This PCR relied on a set of 60 Vbeta primers and 13 Jbeta primers. Some clones are missing from TCRdb's copy, which holds only in-frame ones; the method was immunoSEQ multiplex PCR. The repertoire has 140,000 or so clones, around a tenth of them found once; the top ten carry less than 2%. Study observations and caveats: About 87% or about 30% of the time was how often most TCR beta V segments were productive, according to an earlier analysis.

Germline V gene data show CDR1 as SGHDT and CDR2 as YYEEEE. The CDR3 totals 17 residues. The receptor was isolated from a male donor in good health and CMV-seronegative. The rearrangement uses TRBV5-6 and TRBJ2-5, with 9 bases fitting TRBD2. The end of the DNA aligns better with TRBJ2-7, so the J call may be wrong. Material for sequencing was PBMCs. This CDR3 reads CASSASPTSGLGYEQYF. The CDR3 DNA reads TGTGCCAGCAGCGCGAGCCCTACTAGCGGGCTTGGCTACGAGCAGTACTTC.